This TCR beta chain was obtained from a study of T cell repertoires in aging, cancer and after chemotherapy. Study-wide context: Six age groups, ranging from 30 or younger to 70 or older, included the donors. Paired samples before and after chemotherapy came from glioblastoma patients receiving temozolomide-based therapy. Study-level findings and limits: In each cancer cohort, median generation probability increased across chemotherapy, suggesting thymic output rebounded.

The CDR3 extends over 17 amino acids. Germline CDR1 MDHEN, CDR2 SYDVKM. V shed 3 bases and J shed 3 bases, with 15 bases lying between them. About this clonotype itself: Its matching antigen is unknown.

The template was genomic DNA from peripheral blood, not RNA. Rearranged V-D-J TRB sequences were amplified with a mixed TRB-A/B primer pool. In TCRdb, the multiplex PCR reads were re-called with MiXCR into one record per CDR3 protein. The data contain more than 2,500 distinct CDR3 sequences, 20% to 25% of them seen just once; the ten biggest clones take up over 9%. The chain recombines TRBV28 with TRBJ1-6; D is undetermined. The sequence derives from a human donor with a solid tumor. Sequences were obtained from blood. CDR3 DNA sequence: TGTGCCAGCAGTTTTATCGAAAGGGCTCTCTATAATTCACCCCTCCACTTT. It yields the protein CASSFIERALYNSPLHF.